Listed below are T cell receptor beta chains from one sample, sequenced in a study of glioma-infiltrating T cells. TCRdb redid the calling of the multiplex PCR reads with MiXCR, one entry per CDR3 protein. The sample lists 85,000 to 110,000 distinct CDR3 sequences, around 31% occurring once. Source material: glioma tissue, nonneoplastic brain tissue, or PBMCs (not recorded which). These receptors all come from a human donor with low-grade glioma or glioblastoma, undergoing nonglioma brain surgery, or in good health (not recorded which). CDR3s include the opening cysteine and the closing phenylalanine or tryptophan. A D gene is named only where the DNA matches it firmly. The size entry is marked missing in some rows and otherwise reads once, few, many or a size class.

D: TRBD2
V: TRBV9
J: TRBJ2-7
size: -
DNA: TGTGCCAGCAGCGTCAGCGGGGGGAGTTACGAGCAGTACTTC
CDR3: CASSVSGGSYEQYF

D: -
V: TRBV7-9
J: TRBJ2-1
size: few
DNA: TGTGCCAGCAGCTTACCACAGAATAATGAGCAGTTCTTC
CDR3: CASSLPQNNEQFF

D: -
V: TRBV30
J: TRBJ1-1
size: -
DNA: TGTGCCTGGAACCCAGAGGGACAATTTGAAGCTTTCTTT
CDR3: CAWNPEGQFEAFF

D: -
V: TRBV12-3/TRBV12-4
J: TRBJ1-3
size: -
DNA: TGTGCCAGCAGTTTAGGGTTTACTGGAAACACCATATATTTT
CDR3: CASSLGFTGNTIYF

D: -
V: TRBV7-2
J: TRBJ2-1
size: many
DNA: TGTGCCAGCAGCTCCCAAAGACTAGTCACCTACAATGAGCAGTTCTTC
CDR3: CASSSQRLVTYNEQFF

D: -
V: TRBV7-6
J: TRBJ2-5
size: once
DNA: TGTGCCAGCAGCTTATTGTCGGGACACCTCCAAGAGACCCAGTACTTC
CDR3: CASSLLSGHLQETQYF

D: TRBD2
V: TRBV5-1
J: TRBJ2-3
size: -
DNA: TGCGCCAGCAGCGGTCAGCGGGGGGGCCCAGGCACAGATACGCAGTATTTT
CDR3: CASSGQRGGPGTDTQYF

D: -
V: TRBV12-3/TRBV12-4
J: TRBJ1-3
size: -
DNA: TGTGCCAGCAGTTTAAGAGGGGGAGCCGGAAACACCATATATTTT
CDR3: CASSLRGGAGNTIYF

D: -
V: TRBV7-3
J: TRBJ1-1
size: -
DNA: TGTGCCAGCAGCACGGACATTTCCACTGAAGCTTTCTTT
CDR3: CASSTDISTEAFF

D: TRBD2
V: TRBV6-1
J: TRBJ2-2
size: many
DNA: TGTGCCAGCAGTTTGAGCGGGGGGAGCACCGGGGAGCTGTTTTTT
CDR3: CASSLSGGSTGELFF

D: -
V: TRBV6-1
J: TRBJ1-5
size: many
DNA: TGTGCCAGCAGACAATGGGGTGTGGCTCTTGAGCCCCAGCATTTT
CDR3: CASRQWGVALEPQHF

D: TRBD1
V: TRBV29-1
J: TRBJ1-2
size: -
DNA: TGCAGCGTTGAGACAGGGGCCATGATTGGCTACACCTTC
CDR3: CSVETGAMIGYTF

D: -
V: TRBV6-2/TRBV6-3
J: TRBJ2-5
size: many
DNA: TGTGCCAGCAGTTACTCTGAGTCGGTGACCCAGTACTTC
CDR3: CASSYSESVTQYF

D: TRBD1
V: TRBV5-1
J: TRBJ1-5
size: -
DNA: TGCGCCAGCAGCCTGGGGGGACAGTCCAATCAGCCCCAGCATTTT
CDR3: CASSLGGQSNQPQHF

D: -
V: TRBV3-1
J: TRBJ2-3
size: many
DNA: TGTGCCAGCAGCCAAGATCCGGCGGTCCAGGCGGTGGATACGCAGTATTTT
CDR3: CASSQDPAVQAVDTQYF

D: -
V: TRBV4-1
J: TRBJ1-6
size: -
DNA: TGCGCCAGCAGCCAAGGATCTCCGGGGGATTCACCCCTCCACTTT
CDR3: CASSQGSPGDSPLHF

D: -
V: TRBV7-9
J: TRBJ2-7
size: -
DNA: TGTGCCAGCAGCCGCGACCGGAGCCACGAGCAGTACTTC
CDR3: CASSRDRSHEQYF

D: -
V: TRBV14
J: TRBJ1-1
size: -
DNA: TGTGCCAGCAGCCGCACGGTAAGGAACACTGAAGCTTTCTTT
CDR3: CASSRTVRNTEAFF

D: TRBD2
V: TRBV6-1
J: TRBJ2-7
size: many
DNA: TGTGCCAGCAGCCGCGGGGGGCCCAGCTCCTACGAGCAGTACTTC
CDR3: CASSRGGPSSYEQYF

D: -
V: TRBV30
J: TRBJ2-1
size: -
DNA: TGTGCCTGGAGTGGCAGAGTTAGCGGCGATGAGCAGTTCTTC
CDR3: CAWSGRVSGDEQFF

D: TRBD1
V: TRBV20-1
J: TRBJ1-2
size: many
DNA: TGCAGTGCTAGTAGCGGGGGACAGAATAACTATGGCTACACCTTC
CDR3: CSASSGGQNNYGYTF

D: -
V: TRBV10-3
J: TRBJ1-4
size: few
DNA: TGTGCCATCAGTGAGTCGACTCCGGGCCGGGAAAAACTGTTTTTT
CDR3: CAISESTPGREKLFF

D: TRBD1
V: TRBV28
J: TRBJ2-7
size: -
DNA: TGTGCCAGCAGCTCCTGGGGGACAGGGAAGTACGAGCAGTACTTC
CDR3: CASSSWGTGKYEQYF

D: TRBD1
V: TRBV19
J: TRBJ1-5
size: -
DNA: TGTGCCAGTACCATGGACAGGGGCGGCAATCAGCCCCAGCATTTT
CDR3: CASTMDRGGNQPQHF

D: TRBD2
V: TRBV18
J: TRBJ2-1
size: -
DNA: TGTGCCAGCTCCCCGGGACTAGCGGGGTTGAATGAGCAGTTCTTC
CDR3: CASSPGLAGLNEQFF

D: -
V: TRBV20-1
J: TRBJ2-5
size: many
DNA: TGCAGTGCTAGTCCACTCGCCGATACGGTGGAGACCCAGTACTTC
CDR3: CSASPLADTVETQYF

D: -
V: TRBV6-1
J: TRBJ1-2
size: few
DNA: TGTGCCAGCAGTTATTCCTCGGGAATCGAGGGCTACACCTTC
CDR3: CASSYSSGIEGYTF

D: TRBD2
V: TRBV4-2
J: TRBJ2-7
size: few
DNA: TGTGCCAGCAGCTTGGAGCTAGCGGGGCGAGAGCAGTACTTC
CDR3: CASSLELAGREQYF

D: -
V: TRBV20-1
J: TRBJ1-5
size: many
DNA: TGCAGTGCTAGAGATTCCGGATTTAATCAGCCCCAGCATTTT
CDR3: CSARDSGFNQPQHF

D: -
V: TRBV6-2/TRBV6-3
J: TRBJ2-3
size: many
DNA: TGTGCCAGCAGTTACTCAGGGATTACGCAGTATTTT
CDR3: CASSYSGITQYF

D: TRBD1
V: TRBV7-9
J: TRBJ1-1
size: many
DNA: TGTGCCAGCAGCCCAGGGGGTAGCGGGACTGAAGCTTTCTTT
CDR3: CASSPGGSGTEAFF

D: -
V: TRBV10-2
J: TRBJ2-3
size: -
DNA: TGCGCCAGCAGTGAGGGACGGGGGGCCAGAGATACGCAGTATTTT
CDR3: CASSEGRGARDTQYF

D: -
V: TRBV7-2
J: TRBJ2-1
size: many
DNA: TGTGCCAGCAGCGAACAGAATGAGCAGTTCTTC
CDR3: CASSEQNEQFF

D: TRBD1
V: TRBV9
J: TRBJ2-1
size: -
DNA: TGTGCCAGCATCACCGGGACAGGGGATTTCAATGAGCAGTTCTTC
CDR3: CASITGTGDFNEQFF

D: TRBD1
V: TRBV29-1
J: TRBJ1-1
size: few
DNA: TGCAGCGTTATAAGGGGGCGGGTTGAAGCTTTCTTT
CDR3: CSVIRGRVEAFF

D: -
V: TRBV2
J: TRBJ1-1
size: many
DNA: TGTGCCAGCGGCAGGGGTGAAGTCACTGAAGCTTTCTTT
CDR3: CASGRGEVTEAFF